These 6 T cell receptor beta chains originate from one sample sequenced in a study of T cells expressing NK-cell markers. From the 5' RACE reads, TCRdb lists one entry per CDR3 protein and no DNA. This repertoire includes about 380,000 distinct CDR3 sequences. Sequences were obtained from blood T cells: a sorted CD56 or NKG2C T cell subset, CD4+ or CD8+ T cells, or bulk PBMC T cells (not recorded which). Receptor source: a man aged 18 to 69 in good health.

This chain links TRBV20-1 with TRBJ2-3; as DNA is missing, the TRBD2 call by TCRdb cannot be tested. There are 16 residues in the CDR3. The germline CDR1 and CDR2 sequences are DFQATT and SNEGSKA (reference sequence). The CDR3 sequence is CSARVGPGGRADTQYF.

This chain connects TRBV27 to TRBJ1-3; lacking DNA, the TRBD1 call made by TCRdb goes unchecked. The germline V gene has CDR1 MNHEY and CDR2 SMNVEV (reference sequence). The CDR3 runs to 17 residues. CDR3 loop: CASRPPGTGVEGNTIYF.

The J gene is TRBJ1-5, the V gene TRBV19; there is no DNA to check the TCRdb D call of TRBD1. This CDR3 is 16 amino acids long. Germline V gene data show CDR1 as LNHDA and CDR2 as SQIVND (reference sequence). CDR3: CASSNRVRQGNQPQHF.

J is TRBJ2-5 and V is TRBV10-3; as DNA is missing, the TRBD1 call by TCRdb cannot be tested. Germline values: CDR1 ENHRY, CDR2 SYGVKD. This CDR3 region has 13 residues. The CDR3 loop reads CAIRTTGQETQYF.

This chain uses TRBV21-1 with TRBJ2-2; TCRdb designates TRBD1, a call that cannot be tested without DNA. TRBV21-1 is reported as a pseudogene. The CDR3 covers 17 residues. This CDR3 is CASSTIRGTVNTGELFF.

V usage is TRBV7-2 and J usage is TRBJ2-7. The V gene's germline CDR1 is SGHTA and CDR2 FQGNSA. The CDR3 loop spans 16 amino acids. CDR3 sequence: CASSLAASGGSYEQYF.